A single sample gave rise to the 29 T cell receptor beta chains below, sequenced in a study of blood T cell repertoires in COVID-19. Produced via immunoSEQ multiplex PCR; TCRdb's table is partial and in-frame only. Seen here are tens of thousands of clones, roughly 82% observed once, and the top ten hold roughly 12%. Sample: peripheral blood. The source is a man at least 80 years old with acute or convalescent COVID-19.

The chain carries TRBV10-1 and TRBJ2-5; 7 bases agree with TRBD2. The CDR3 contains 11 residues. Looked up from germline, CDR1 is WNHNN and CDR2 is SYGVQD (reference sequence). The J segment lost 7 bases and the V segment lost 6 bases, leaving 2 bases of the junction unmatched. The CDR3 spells CASSRGGTQYF. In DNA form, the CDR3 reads TGCGCCAGCAGCCGCGGGGGGACCCAGTACTTC.

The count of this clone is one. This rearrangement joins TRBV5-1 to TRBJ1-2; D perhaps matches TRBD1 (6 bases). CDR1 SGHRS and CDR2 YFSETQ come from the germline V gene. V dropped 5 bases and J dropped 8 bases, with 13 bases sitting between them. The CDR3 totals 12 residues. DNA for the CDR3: TGCGCCAGCAGAGACAGGTCTCTAGGCTACACCTTC. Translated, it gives CASRDRSLGYTF.

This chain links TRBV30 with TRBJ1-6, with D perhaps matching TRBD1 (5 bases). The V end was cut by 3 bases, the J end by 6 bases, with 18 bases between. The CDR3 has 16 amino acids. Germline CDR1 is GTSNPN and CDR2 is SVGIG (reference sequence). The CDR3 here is CAWRGRPAVSNSPLHF. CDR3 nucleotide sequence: TGTGCCTGGAGGGGGCGCCCGGCTGTTAGTAATTCACCCCTCCACTTT.

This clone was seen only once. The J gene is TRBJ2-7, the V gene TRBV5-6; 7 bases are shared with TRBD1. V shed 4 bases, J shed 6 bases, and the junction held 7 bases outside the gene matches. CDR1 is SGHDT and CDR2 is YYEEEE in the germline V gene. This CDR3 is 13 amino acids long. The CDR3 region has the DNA TGTGCCAGCAGCCCAGGGACAGACAGCGAGCAGTACTTC. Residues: CASSPGTDSEQYF.

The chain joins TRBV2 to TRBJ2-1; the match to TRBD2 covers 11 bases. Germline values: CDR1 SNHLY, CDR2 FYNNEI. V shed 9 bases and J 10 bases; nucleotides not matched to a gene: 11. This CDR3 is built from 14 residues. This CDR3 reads CASGELAGGGEQFF. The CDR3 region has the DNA TGTGCCAGTGGGGAGCTAGCGGGGGGAGGCGAGCAGTTCTTC. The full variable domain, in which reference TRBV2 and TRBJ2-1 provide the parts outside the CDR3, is EPEVTQTPSHQVTQMGQEVILRCVPISNHLYFYWYRQILGQKVEFLVSFYNNEISEKSEIFDDQFSVERPDGSNFTLKIRSTKLEDSAMYFCASGELAGGGEQFFGPGTRLTVL.

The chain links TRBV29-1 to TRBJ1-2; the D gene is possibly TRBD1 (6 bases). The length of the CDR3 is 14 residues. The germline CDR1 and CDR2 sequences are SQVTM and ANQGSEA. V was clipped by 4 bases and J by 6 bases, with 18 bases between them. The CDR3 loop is CSVGAGAGGHGYTF. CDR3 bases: TGCAGCGTTGGGGCAGGGGCTGGAGGACATGGCTACACCTTC.

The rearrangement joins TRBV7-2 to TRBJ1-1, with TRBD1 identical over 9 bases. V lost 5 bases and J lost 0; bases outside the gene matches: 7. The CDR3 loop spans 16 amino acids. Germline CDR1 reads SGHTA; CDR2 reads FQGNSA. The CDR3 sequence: CASSQRQGVLNTEAFF. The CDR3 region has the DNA TGTGCCAGCAGCCAACGACAGGGGGTGTTGAACACTGAAGCTTTCTTT. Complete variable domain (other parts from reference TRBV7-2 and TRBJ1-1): GAGVSQSPSNKVTEKGKDVELRCDPISGHTALYWYRQSLGQGLEFLIYFQGNSAPDKSGLPSDRFSAERTGGSVSTLTIQRTQQEDSAVYLCASSQRQGVLNTEAFFGQGTRLTVV.

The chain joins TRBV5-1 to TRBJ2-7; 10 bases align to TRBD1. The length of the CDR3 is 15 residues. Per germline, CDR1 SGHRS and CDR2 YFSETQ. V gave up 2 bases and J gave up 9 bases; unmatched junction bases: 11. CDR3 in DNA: TGCGCCAGCAGCTTAACCGGGACAGGGGAAAAAAGGCAGTACTTC. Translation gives CASSLTGTGEKRQYF.

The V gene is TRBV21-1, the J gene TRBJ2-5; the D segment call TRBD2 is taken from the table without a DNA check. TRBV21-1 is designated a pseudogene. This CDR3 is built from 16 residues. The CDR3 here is CASSKGEGVVKRAQYF. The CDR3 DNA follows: TGTGCCAGCAGCAAAGGGGAAGGGGTTGTAAAGCGGGCCCAGTACTTC.

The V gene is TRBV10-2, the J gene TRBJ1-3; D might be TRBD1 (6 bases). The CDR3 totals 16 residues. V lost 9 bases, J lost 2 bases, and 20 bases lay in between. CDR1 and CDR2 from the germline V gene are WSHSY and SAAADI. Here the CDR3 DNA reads TGCGCCAGTACCCGACCGGGACAACTAGCTGGAAACACCATATATTTT. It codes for CASTRPGQLAGNTIYF.

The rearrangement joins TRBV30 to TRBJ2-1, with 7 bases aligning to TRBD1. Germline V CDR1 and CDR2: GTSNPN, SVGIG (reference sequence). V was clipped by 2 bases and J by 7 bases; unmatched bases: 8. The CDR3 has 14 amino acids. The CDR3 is CAWSIGTALNEQFF. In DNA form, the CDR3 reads TGTGCCTGGAGTATCGGGACAGCTCTAAATGAGCAGTTCTTC.

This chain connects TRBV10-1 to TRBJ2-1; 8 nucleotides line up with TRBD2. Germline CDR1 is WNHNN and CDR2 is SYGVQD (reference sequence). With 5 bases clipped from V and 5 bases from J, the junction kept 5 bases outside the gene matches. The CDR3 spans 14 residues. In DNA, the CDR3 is TGCGCCAGCAGTAGGAGCGGGGGAAACAATGAGCAGTTCTTC. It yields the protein CASSRSGGNNEQFF.

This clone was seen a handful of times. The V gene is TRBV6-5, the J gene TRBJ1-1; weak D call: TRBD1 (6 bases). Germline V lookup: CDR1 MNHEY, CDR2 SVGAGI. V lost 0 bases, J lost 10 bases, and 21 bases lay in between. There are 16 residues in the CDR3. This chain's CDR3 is CASSYSIRSRGHGAFF. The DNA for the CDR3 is TGTGCCAGCAGTTACTCGATTCGTTCCAGGGGACATGGAGCTTTCTTT.

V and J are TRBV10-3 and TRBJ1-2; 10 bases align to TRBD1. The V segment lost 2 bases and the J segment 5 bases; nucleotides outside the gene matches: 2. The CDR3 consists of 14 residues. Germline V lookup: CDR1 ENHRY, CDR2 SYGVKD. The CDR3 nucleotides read TGTGCCATCAGTGAGCCGGGACAGGGGTATGGCTACACCTTC. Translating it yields CAISEPGQGYGYTF.

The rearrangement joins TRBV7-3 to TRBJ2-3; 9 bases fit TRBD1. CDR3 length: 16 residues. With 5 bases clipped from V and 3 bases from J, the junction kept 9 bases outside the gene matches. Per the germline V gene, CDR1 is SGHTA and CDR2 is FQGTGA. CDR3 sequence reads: CASSRGQGLLTDTQYF. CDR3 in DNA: TGTGCCAGCAGCCGTGGACAGGGGCTTTTGACAGATACGCAGTATTTT.

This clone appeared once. Here the CDR3 DNA reads TGTGCCAGCAGTACCGGCTATGGCTACACCTTC. Its translation is CASSTGYGYTF. V gene TRBV6-5 combines with J gene TRBJ1-2; no firm D call. The length of the CDR3 is 11 residues. CDR1 and CDR2 (germline): MNHEY, SVGAGI. V was cut by 5 bases and J by 4 bases, with 5 bases left in between.

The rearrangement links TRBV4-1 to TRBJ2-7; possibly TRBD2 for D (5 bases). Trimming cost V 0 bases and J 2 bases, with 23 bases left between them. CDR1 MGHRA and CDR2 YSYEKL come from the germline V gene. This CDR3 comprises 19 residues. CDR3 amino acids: CASSQDIIGMGRTAYEQYF. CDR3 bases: TGCGCCAGCAGCCAAGATATTATAGGGATGGGGAGAACCGCCTACGAGCAGTACTTC.

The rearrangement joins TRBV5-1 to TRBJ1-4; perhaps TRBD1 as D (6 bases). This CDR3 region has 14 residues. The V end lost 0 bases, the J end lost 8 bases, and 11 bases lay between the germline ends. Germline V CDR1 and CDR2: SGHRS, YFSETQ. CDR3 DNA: TGCGCCAGCAGCTTGGGGGGGCTCCAGGAAAAACTGTTTTTT. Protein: CASSLGGLQEKLFF.

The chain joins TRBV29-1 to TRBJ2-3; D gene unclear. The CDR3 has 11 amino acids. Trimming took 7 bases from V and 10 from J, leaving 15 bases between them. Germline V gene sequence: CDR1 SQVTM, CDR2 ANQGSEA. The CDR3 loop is CSAENPEAQYF. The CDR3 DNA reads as TGCAGCGCCGAGAACCCCGAGGCGCAGTATTTT.

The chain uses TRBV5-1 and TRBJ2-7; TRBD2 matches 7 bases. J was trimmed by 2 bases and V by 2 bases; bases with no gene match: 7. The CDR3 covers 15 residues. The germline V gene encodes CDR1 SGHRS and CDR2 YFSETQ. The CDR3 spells CASSFGTGGTYEQYF. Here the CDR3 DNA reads TGCGCCAGCAGCTTCGGCACGGGGGGAACCTACGAGCAGTACTTC.

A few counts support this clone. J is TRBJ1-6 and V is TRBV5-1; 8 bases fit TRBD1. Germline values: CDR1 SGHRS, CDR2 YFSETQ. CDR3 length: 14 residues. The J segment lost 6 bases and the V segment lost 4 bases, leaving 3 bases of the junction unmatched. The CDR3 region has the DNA TGCGCCAGCAGCCGGGACAGGTTTAATTCACCCCTCCACTTT. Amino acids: CASSRDRFNSPLHF.

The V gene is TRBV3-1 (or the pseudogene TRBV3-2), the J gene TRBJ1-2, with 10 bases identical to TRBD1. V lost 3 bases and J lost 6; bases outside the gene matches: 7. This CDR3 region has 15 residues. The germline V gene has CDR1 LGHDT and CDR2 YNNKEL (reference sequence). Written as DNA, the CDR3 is TGTGCCAGCAGCCAGGGACAGGGGCTTGTAGATGGCTACACCTTC. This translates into CASSQGQGLVDGYTF.

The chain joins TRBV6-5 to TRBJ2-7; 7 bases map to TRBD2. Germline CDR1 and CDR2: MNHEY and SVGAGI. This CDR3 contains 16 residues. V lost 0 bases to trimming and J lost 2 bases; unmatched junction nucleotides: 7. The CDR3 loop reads CASSYSGRGTTYEQYF. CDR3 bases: TGTGCCAGCAGTTACTCGGGGCGGGGGACCACCTACGAGCAGTACTTC.

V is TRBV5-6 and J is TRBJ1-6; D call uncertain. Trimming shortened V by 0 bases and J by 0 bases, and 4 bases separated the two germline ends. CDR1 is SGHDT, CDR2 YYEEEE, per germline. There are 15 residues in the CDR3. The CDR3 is CASSLVGSYNSPLHF. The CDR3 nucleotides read TGTGCCAGCAGCTTGGTCGGCTCCTATAATTCACCCCTCCACTTT.

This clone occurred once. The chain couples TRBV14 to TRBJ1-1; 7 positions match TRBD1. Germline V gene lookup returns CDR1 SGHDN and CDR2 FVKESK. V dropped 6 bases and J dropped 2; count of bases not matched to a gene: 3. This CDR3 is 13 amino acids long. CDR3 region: CASRGTANTEAFF. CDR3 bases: TGTGCCAGCAGGGGGACAGCAAACACTGAAGCTTTCTTT.

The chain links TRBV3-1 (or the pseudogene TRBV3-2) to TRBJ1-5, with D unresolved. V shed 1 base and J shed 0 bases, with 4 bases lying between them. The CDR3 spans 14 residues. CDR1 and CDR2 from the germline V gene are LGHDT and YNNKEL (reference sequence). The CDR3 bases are TGTGCCAGCAGCCAAGGGCATAGCAATCAGCCCCAGCATTTT. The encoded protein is CASSQGHSNQPQHF.

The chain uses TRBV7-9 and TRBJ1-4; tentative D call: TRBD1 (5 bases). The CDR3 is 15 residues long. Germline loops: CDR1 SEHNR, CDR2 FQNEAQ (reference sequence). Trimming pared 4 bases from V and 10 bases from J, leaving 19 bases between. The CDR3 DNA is TGTGCCAGCAGCTCTTCGGGCCCGGGGAGGGGAAAACTGTTTTTT. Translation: CASSSSGPGRGKLFF.

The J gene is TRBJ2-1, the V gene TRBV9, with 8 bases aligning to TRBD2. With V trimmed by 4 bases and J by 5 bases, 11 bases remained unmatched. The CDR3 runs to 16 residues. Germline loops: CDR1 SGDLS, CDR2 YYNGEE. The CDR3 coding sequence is TGTGCCAGCAGCCTCAGCGGGGGCGAAAGGGACAATGAGCAGTTCTTC. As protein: CASSLSGGERDNEQFF.

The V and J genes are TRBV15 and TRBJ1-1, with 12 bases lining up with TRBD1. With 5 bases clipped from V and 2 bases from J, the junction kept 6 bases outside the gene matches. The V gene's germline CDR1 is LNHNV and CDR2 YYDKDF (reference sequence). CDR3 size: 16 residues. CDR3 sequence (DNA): TGTGCCACCAGCGACCGGGACAGGGGGCTTAACACTGAAGCTTTCTTT. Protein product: CATSDRDRGLNTEAFF.